What follows describes a single TCR beta chain. The data were obtained in a study of siplizumab effects on memory and regulatory T cells. Sequenced by immunoSEQ multiplex PCR; TCRdb stores in-frame clones only, minus some. The top ten clones hold 1.5% to 2% of a sample with about 120,000 clones, 94% of them seen once. CDR1 and CDR2 (germline): LGHNA, YNFKEQ. Trimming removed 0 bases from V and 1 base from J, with 14 bases in between. This CDR3 is 17 amino acids long. The sequence was obtained from a human donor in good health. This rearrangement joins TRBV4-2 to TRBJ2-3; D perhaps matches TRBD2 (7 bases). Sequenced sample: non-Treg CD4+ T cells sorted from blood. For the CDR3, the DNA is TGTGCCAGCAGCCAAGAAAAGGGGGGGGGCGGCACAGATACGCAGTATTTT. It translates to CASSQEKGGGGTDTQYF.